This T cell receptor beta chain was identified in a study of blood T cell repertoires in COVID-19. Whole-study context: Samples came from the United States, Italy and Spain, spanning acute and convalescent COVID-19. T cells, B-cell-depleted T cells, or PBMCs provided the cDNA or gDNA that served as material.

In the authors' workflow: Scientists estimated how many nucleated cells there were by amplifying reference gene primers. TCRdb's copy holds only in-frame clones and misses some; the assay was immunoSEQ multiplex PCR. The DNA was the basis for D and trimming; V, J and clone size are from that table. The sample carries around 40,000 clones, almost 85% recorded once. Germline assignment: CDR1 KGHSH and CDR2 LQKENI. CDR3 size: 18 residues. Trimming removed 6 bases at V and 2 bases at J, with 22 bases between. The TCR originated in a human donor in a cohort sampled during active COVID-19. Sequencing was done on a sample of peripheral blood. This rearrangement joins TRBV18 to TRBJ2-2, with D possibly being TRBD1 (6 bases). DNA for the CDR3: TGTGCCAGCTCTAACGTTGCGCAGGGGTCTTCTAACACCGGGGAGCTGTTTTTT. Amino acid sequence: CASSNVAQGSSNTGELFF.